The rows below give T cell receptor beta chains drawn from one sample of a study of cytomegalovirus exposure and HLA in healthy donors. Using immunoSEQ multiplex PCR, the repertoire was profiled, and TCRdb retains in-frame clones only, with some absent. Of roughly 150,000 clones listed, 94% are singletons. The sequenced sample consisted of PBMCs. Receptor source: a man aged 18 to 30 in good health and CMV-seropositive. Both conserved end residues are part of each CDR3. Each record gives: clone size, V gene, CDR3 protein. Not all rows give a size; the values are once, few, many and, for expanded clones, a class.

>-|TRBV11-2
CASSLRAAGGVGEQFF
>-|TRBV28
CASTVVGTAQETQYF
>-|TRBV10-3
CAIRKGVLNTEAFF
>-|TRBV4-1
CASSQEWDRGSYEQYF
>once|TRBV11-2
CASSFATGGPHNEQFF
>-|TRBV18
CASSPPGQGPGELFF
>-|TRBV29-1
CSVEDEGQGSHEQYF
>-|TRBV4-1
CASSQGRLAGVGEQYF
>once|TRBV7-8
CASSPLAYEQYF
>once|TRBV9
CASSVFPQTDTQYF
>once|TRBV28
CASSSSGQGGSF
>-|TRBV14
CASSPGTGPEQYF
>few|TRBV7-9
CASSPVPYEQYF
>once|TRBV9
CASSAAGAPFVAEAFF
>-|TRBV9
CASRLASTGELFF